The clone carrying this TCR beta chain was observed a few times. Its antigen is as yet unknown. This specimen belongs to a study of early T cells in non-severe SARS-CoV-2 infection. Study-wide context: The sequenced material was bulk RNA from unsorted whole blood, and its chains were unpaired. Whole-study results and caveats: The matching step, a VDJdb search, favored anti-spike CD8 responses and missed private and CD4 specificities.

Separate cDNA molecules each had unique molecular identifiers attached to them. MiXCR, run by TCRdb on the 5' RACE reads, gives a single entry per CDR3 protein. The top ten clones hold 0.95% to 1.3% of a sample with some 77,000 distinct CDR3 sequences, roughly 13% of them seen once. The CDR3 loop spans 14 amino acids. Trimming pared 3 bases from V and 10 bases from J, leaving 13 bases between. This clonotype originated in an adult who was a healthcare worker with PCR-confirmed SARS-CoV-2 infection or an uninfected control (not recorded which). The rearrangement uses TRBV12-3 or TRBV12-4 and TRBJ1-6, with D tentatively TRBD1 (5 bases). Sequencing was done on a sample of whole blood. The CDR3: CASSFRARDSPLHF. CDR3 bases: TGTGCCAGCAGTTTCAGGGCGAGAGACTCACCCCTCCACTTT.